This T cell receptor beta chain was sequenced during a study of CD8+ T cells in alopecia areata. Looking at the study overall: Administration of oral tofacitinib to treated patients was at 5 to 10 mg twice daily.

This clone was seen a few times. Different DNA sequences within this sample yield the same CDR3. Sample treatment: oral pan-JAK inhibitor, 5-10 mg twice daily. This CDR3 region has 12 residues. V lost 0 bases, J lost 5 bases, and 1 base stayed unmatched. The germline V gene encodes CDR1 GTSNPN and CDR2 SVGIG (reference sequence). RNA, once extracted, was reverse transcribed into cDNA for use as the sequencing template. Profiling relied on immunoSEQ multiplex PCR, and the TCRdb table lists in-frame clones only, not all of them. The data hold 150,000 to 250,000 clones, with around 60% observed a single time.

The chain employs TRBV30 and TRBJ2-7, with TRBD2 matching 7 bases. The starting material was CD4+ T cells sorted from blood, obtained at week 4, from a patient treated with tofacitinib. The TCR sequence derives from a human donor with alopecia areata. In DNA form, the CDR3 reads TGTGCCTGGAGTGTACGGGGGGACGAGCAGTACTTC. The encoded protein is CAWSVRGDEQYF.